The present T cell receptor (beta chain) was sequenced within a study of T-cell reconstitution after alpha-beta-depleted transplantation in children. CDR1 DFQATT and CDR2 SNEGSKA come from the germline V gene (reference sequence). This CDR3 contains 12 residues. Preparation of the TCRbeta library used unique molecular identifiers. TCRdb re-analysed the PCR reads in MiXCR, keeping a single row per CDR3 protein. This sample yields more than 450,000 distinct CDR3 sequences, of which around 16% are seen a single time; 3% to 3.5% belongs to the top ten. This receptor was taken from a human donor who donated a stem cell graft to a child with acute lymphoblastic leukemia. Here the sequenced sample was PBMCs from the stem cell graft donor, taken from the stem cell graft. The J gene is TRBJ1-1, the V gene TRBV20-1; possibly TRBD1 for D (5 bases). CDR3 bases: TGCACGAGAGAGGCAGGGTGGGGGAACGCTTTCTTT. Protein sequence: CTREAGWGNAFF.